The rows below give T cell receptor beta chains drawn from one sample of a study of cytomegalovirus exposure and HLA in healthy donors. Some clones are missing from TCRdb's copy, which holds only in-frame ones; the method was immunoSEQ multiplex PCR. The sample yields 150,000 to 200,000 clones, approximately 85% seen once. Sequenced input: PBMCs. The receptors were gathered from a man younger than 35 in good health and CMV-seropositive. CDR3s include the opening cysteine and the closing phenylalanine or tryptophan. D genes are given only for firm matches. Not every row has a clone size; where given, it reads once, few, many or a size class.

j_call,d_call,clone_size,v_call,cdr3_aa,cdr3_nt
TRBJ1-1,.,.,TRBV4-3,CASSPVANANTEAFF,TGCGCCAGCAGCCCCGTAGCGAATGCGAACACTGAAGCTTTCTTT
TRBJ1-1,.,.,TRBV9,CASSSQYTTEAFF,TGTGCCAGCAGCTCCCAATACACCACTGAAGCTTTCTTT
TRBJ1-1,.,.,TRBV9,CASSVGGTNTEAFF,TGTGCCAGCAGCGTAGGGGGCACGAACACTGAAGCTTTCTTT
TRBJ2-5,TRBD1,once,TRBV11-2,CASSLSPWTGQETQYF,TGTGCCAGCAGCTTATCTCCATGGACAGGGCAAGAGACCCAGTACTTC
TRBJ2-5,.,.,TRBV18,CASSRRRGGWETQYF,TGTGCCAGCTCACGACGCAGGGGTGGGTGGGAGACCCAGTACTTC
TRBJ2-3,.,.,TRBV12-5,CASGKTGRTDTQYF,TGTGCTAGTGGCAAGACAGGACGCACAGATACGCAGTATTTT
TRBJ2-3,TRBD2,.,TRBV6-6,CASSRLAGTTDTQYF,TGTGCCAGCAGCCGACTAGCGGGGACAACAGATACGCAGTATTTT
TRBJ2-7,TRBD1,.,TRBV28,CASSPGTGGTYEQYF,TGTGCCAGCAGTCCCGGGACAGGGGGAACCTACGAGCAGTACTTC
TRBJ2-3,TRBD2,.,TRBV9,CASSVDASGVTDTQYF,TGTGCCAGCAGCGTAGATGCTAGCGGGGTTACAGATACGCAGTATTTT
TRBJ1-5,.,few,TRBV7-6,CAVGMGLNQPQHF,TGTGCTGTGGGGATGGGGCTCAATCAGCCCCAGCATTTT
TRBJ2-5,.,once,TRBV7-9,CASSLGLLEETQYF,TGTGCCAGCAGCTTAGGACTGCTAGAAGAGACCCAGTACTTC
TRBJ1-2,TRBD1,few,TRBV4-1,CASFSGQGIYGYTF,TGCGCCAGCTTTTCGGGACAGGGTATCTATGGCTACACCTTC
TRBJ1-2,.,.,TRBV10-3,CAISDGEDYGYTF,TGTGCCATCAGTGACGGGGAGGACTATGGCTACACCTTC
TRBJ2-2,.,.,TRBV30,CAWDHGQSTGELFF,TGTGCCTGGGACCACGGACAGAGCACCGGGGAGCTGTTTTTT
TRBJ1-1,.,.,TRBV7-9,CASSSLDGENTEAFF,TGTGCCAGCAGCTCCTTGGACGGGGAGAACACTGAAGCTTTCTTT
TRBJ2-3,TRBD2,.,TRBV2,CASSTLAGGPSTDTQYF,TGTGCCAGCAGTACCCTAGCGGGGGGGCCTAGCACAGATACGCAGTATTTT
TRBJ1-3,.,medium-sized,TRBV13,CASSLASGTRSGNTIYF,TGTGCCAGCAGCTTAGCCTCAGGTACGCGCTCTGGAAACACCATATATTTT
TRBJ2-1,TRBD1,.,TRBV4-2,CASSQDGQGRDEQFF,TGTGCCAGCAGCCAAGATGGACAGGGAAGAGATGAGCAGTTCTTC
TRBJ2-7,TRBD1,.,TRBV6-5,CASRIQGDLSYEQYF,TGTGCCAGCAGGATACAGGGGGATCTCTCCTACGAGCAGTACTTC
TRBJ1-5,TRBD1,few,TRBV5-6,CASSLGGQGIYQPQHF,TGTGCCAGCAGCTTGGGGGGACAGGGGATCTATCAGCCCCAGCATTTT
TRBJ1-6,TRBD1,.,TRBV6-1,CASRQDRDKYSPLHF,TGTGCCAGCAGACAAGACAGGGATAAGTATTCACCCCTCCACTTT
TRBJ2-5,.,.,TRBV19,CASSIGGTQETQYF,TGTGCCAGTAGTATCGGGGGTACCCAAGAGACCCAGTACTTC
TRBJ2-2,TRBD1,few,TRBV7-9,CASSLDRVRSGELFF,TGTGCCAGCAGCCTGGACAGGGTCCGTAGCGGGGAGCTGTTTTTT
TRBJ2-1,.,few,TRBV7-9,CASSLESRQGTYNEQFF,TGTGCCAGCAGCTTAGAGAGTCGGCAGGGCACCTACAATGAGCAGTTCTTC
TRBJ2-3,TRBD1,.,TRBV15,CATRDLVTGSTDTQYF,TGTGCCACCAGGGACCTAGTGACAGGGAGCACAGATACGCAGTATTTT
TRBJ2-2,.,.,TRBV6-5,CASSLMGQLFF,TGTGCCAGCAGTTTAATGGGGCAGCTGTTTTTT
TRBJ2-7,.,.,TRBV5-1,CASSRGGEYEQYF,TGCGCCAGCTCGAGGGGGGGAGAGTACGAGCAGTACTTC
TRBJ2-3,.,once,TRBV6-1,CASPGIYTDTQYF,TGTGCCAGCCCGGGGATATACACAGATACGCAGTATTTT
TRBJ2-3,.,.,TRBV7-9,CASSSYVAIRGSTDTQYF,TGTGCCAGCAGCTCCTACGTCGCCATAAGGGGGAGCACAGATACGCAGTATTTT
TRBJ1-2,TRBD1,.,TRBV7-9,CASSRTGQGNYGYTF,TGTGCCAGCAGCAGGACGGGACAGGGCAATTATGGCTACACCTTC
TRBJ2-7,TRBD1,.,TRBV30,CAWSDRGSSYEQYF,TGTGCCTGGTCGGACAGGGGAAGCTCCTACGAGCAGTACTTC
TRBJ2-7,.,.,TRBV7-9,CASSHIYEQYF,TGTGCCAGCAGCCACATATACGAGCAGTACTTC
TRBJ2-7,TRBD2,.,TRBV9,CASGTTYEQYF,TGTGCCAGTGGGACTACCTACGAGCAGTACTTC
TRBJ1-2,TRBD1,.,TRBV7-8,CASSRDRGLDGYTF,TGTGCCAGCAGCCGGGACAGAGGGCTCGATGGCTACACCTTC
TRBJ2-7,TRBD1,.,TRBV7-2,CASSPKAGQGAYEQYF,TGTGCCAGCAGCCCAAAGGCCGGACAGGGAGCCTACGAGCAGTACTTC
TRBJ2-3,TRBD2,.,TRBV30,CAWSGGAPDTQYF,TGTGCCTGGAGCGGGGGGGCCCCAGATACGCAGTATTTT
TRBJ2-7,.,.,TRBV5-4,CASSLGSDYEQYF,TGTGCCAGCAGCTTGGGGTCAGACTACGAGCAGTACTTC
TRBJ1-4,TRBD1,few,TRBV6-1,CASHRGLHEKLFF,TGTGCCAGCCACAGGGGTCTACATGAAAAACTGTTTTTT
TRBJ1-2,TRBD1,.,TRBV19,CASSSRGPGGYTF,TGTGCCAGTAGTTCCAGGGGGCCAGGGGGCTACACCTTC
TRBJ2-1,TRBD1,once,TRBV5-4,CASSVKTGLGLNEQFF,TGTGCCAGCAGCGTAAAGACAGGGTTAGGTCTCAATGAGCAGTTCTTC
TRBJ2-2,TRBD2,.,TRBV5-1,CASSWEAGGRDTGELFF,TGCGCCAGCAGCTGGGAAGCGGGGGGGCGAGATACCGGGGAGCTGTTTTTT
TRBJ1-2,.,.,TRBV30,CAWSVIQGYTF,TGTGCCTGGAGTGTAATCCAGGGCTACACCTTC
TRBJ1-2,TRBD1,few,TRBV14,CASSLRDRVHSGYTF,TGTGCCAGCAGCCTCAGGGACAGGGTCCATAGCGGCTACACCTTC
TRBJ1-1,.,.,TRBV4-3,CASSQVRQTMNTEAFF,TGCGCCAGCAGCCAAGTGCGACAGACAATGAACACTGAAGCTTTCTTT
TRBJ2-3,TRBD2,many,TRBV6-4,CASSDSAGGPTDTQYF,TGTGCCAGCAGTGACTCAGCGGGGGGGCCCACAGATACGCAGTATTTT
TRBJ1-5,.,.,TRBV9,CASSVGPNSNQPQHF,TGTGCCAGCAGCGTAGGGCCGAATAGCAATCAGCCCCAGCATTTT
TRBJ1-3,.,.,TRBV6-5,CASSYSAIGNTIYF,TGTGCCAGCAGTTACTCGGCAATCGGAAACACCATATATTTT
TRBJ1-2,.,.,TRBV6-6,CASQRVNYGYTF,TGTGCCAGCCAACGAGTTAACTATGGCTACACCTTC